The 30 T cell receptor beta chains below were found in one sample sequenced in a study of CD8 T cells in ankylosing spondylitis. MiXCR was run by TCRdb on the 5' RACE reads, yielding one entry per CDR3 protein. The sample records some 120,000 distinct CDR3 sequences, approximately 14% being singletons. The sequenced sample consisted of blood, either unsorted or a sorted T cell fraction (not recorded which). Receptors were obtained from a female donor with ankylosing spondylitis or in good health (not recorded which).

This clonotype has more than one count but fewer than ten. The chain joins TRBV7-9 to TRBJ2-1; tentative D call: TRBD2 (5 bases). Trimming took off 11 bases at V and 10 bases at J, with 18 bases between the two ends. This CDR3 has 12 residues. Per germline, CDR1 SEHNR and CDR2 FQNEAQ (reference sequence). CDR3 bases: TGTGCCGCATGGGGTTTTGGAGGCGAGCAGTTCTTC. Translating it yields CAAWGFGGEQFF.

This clonotype appeared a few times. CDR3 protein: CASSREAQGANTEAFF. The CDR3 bases are TGTGCCAGCTCACGTGAAGCGCAGGGGGCGAACACTGAAGCTTTCTTT. The chain employs TRBV18 and TRBJ1-1, with 8 positions matching TRBD1. The CDR3 consists of 16 residues. Germline trimming cut 4 bases from V and 1 base from J; bases unmatched to any gene: 8. Per the germline V gene, CDR1 is KGHSH and CDR2 is LQKENI.

V gene TRBV12-3 or TRBV12-4 combines with J gene TRBJ2-5; no reliable D call. Trimming shortened V by 2 bases and J by 5 bases, and 12 bases separated the two germline ends. The CDR3 contains 14 residues. The DNA for the CDR3 is TGTGCCAGCAGTTTACTTGTAGGGTGGGAGACCCAGTACTTC. Its translation is CASSLLVGWETQYF.

This clonotype was seen repeatedly, ten times or more. The rearrangement uses TRBV9 and TRBJ2-3, with TRBD2 matching 8 bases. CDR3 size: 16 residues. The germline V gene has CDR1 SGDLS and CDR2 YYNGEE. The V and J ends lost 4 bases and 6 bases, in that order; junction bases with no gene match: 13. The CDR3 reads CASSPRREGVSDTQYF. The CDR3 DNA sequence: TGTGCCAGCAGCCCCCGACGGGAGGGGGTTAGTGATACGCAGTATTTT.

This clonotype was picked up many times. V is TRBV5-4 and J is TRBJ2-1, with 7 nucleotides matching TRBD2. Germline V gives CDR1 SGHNT, CDR2 YYREEE (reference sequence). J was trimmed by 8 bases and V by 5 bases; bases with no gene match: 7. The CDR3 loop spans 13 amino acids. In DNA, the CDR3 is TGTGCCAGCAGTTCTCGGACTAGTTATGAGCAGTTCTTC. Its protein is CASSSRTSYEQFF.

This clonotype was seen a few times. J is TRBJ2-2 and V is TRBV9; tentative D call: TRBD2 (5 bases). Trimming left V 4 bases short and J 6 bases short, with 19 bases between. Germline loops: CDR1 SGDLS, CDR2 YYNGEE. The CDR3 runs to 16 residues. This CDR3 is CASSRGHSEGSGELFF. DNA of the CDR3: TGTGCCAGCAGCCGCGGGCATTCAGAAGGGTCCGGGGAGCTGTTTTTT.

This clonotype was picked up a small number of times. Its ends do not fully match the called genes, so a read error is possible. The V and J genes are TRBV18 and TRBJ2-6, with D perhaps TRBD1 or TRBD2 (5 bases each). This CDR3 comprises 17 residues. Per germline, CDR1 KGHSH and CDR2 LQKENI. The CDR3 is CASSPPTGISGANGLTF. The CDR3, as DNA: TGTGCCAGCTCACCACCGACGGGGATCTCTGGGGCCAACGGCCTGACTTTC.

This clonotype was observed at least ten times. The chain recombines TRBV5-1 with TRBJ2-7; D perhaps matches TRBD1 (6 bases). CDR3 length: 12 residues. The germline V gene has CDR1 SGHRS and CDR2 YFSETQ. The V end lost 2 bases, the J end lost 4 bases, and 7 bases lay between the germline ends. CDR3 protein: CASSLRGYEQYF. For the CDR3, the DNA is TGCGCCAGCAGCTTAAGGGGGTACGAGCAGTACTTC.

The sample holds a few counts of this clonotype. CDR3 coding DNA: TGTGCCAGCGGAAACCGGGACAGGGAAGACGCTGAAGCTTTCTTT. This gives the protein CASGNRDREDAEAFF. This chain uses TRBV6-2 or TRBV6-3 with TRBJ1-1; 9 bases agree with TRBD1. CDR3 length equals 15 residues. Germline CDR1 is MNHEY and CDR2 is SVGEGT. V gave up 8 bases and J gave up 6 bases; unmatched junction bases: 13.

Many counts were recorded for this clonotype. The CDR3 DNA reads as TGTGCCAGCAGCCGCACTTTGGATGAGCAGTTCTTC. Translating gives CASSRTLDEQFF. The chain recombines TRBV12-3 or TRBV12-4 with TRBJ2-1; D is undetermined. V was pared by 6 bases and J by 8 bases, with 11 bases between. This CDR3 is built from 12 residues.

V and J are TRBV20-1 and TRBJ2-7, with D hard to call. CDR3 length: 13 amino acids. Deletions cut 2 bases from V and 5 bases from J, with 13 bases between. CDR1 and CDR2 from the germline V gene are DFQATT and SNEGSKA (reference sequence). The CDR3 DNA reads as TGCAGTGCTAGACCCGTATCCCTTAACGAGCAGTACTTC. Its protein is CSARPVSLNEQYF.

The chain is built from TRBV3-1 and TRBJ2-1; D might be TRBD1 or TRBD2, each matching 5 bases. The CDR3 spans 15 residues. The V gene's germline CDR1 is LGHDT and CDR2 YNNKEL (reference sequence). V was shortened by 10 bases and J by 3 bases, with 19 bases between the two germline ends. The CDR3 nucleotides are TGTGCCACCTCCCCGTACGGGGCAGTCTACAATGAGCAGTTCTTC. Translation: CATSPYGAVYNEQFF.

The chain couples TRBV3-1 to TRBJ2-3; 9 bases are a match to TRBD2. Per germline, CDR1 LGHDT and CDR2 YNNKEL (reference sequence). The trim removed 1 base at V and 5 bases at J, leaving 10 bases unmatched. The length of the CDR3 is 17 residues. Written as DNA, the CDR3 is TGTGCCAGCAGCCAAGGACGAGGCGGGGGGGCTAGAGATACGCAGTATTTT. The encoded protein is CASSQGRGGGARDTQYF.

Note on this clonotype: A much larger clone is a single base away; this may be a read error. The CDR3: CAISSYCEQYF. The CDR3 DNA reads as TGTGCCATTAGCTCTTACTGCGAGCAGTACTTC. V gene TRBV10-3 combines with J gene TRBJ2-7; no definite D call. Germline assignment: CDR1 ENHRY and CDR2 SYGVKD. V was clipped by 9 bases and J by 6 bases, with 12 bases between them. The CDR3 spans 11 residues.

In this sample, this clonotype turned up a few times. V is TRBV12-3 or TRBV12-4 and J is TRBJ2-7; tentatively, D is TRBD1 (6 bases). The CDR3 is 17 amino acids. V lost 6 bases and J 3 bases, leaving 24 bases between the germline ends. CDR3 coding DNA: TGTGCCAGCAGCCAATACAAAAGGGGGTTATCGCTCTACGAGCAGTACTTC. Protein product: CASSQYKRGLSLYEQYF.

The chain employs TRBV11-2 and TRBJ1-3, with 7 positions matching TRBD1. Germline CDR1 and CDR2: SGHAT and FQNNGV. CDR3 size: 19 residues. V shed 4 bases, J shed 6 bases, and the junction held 21 bases outside the gene matches. Here the CDR3 reads CASSYPRDSLLVTENTIYF. The CDR3 nucleotides are TGTGCCAGCAGCTACCCAAGGGACAGCCTTCTCGTTACTGAAAACACCATATATTTT.

This clonotype was observed at least ten times. The chain uses TRBV5-1 and TRBJ1-1; 9 positions match TRBD1. Trimming removed 3 bases from V and 1 base from J; junction bases left unmatched: 4. This CDR3 comprises 15 residues. Germline V lookup: CDR1 SGHRS, CDR2 YFSETQ. CDR3 loop: CASSSQGAWNTEAFF. Written as DNA, the CDR3 is TGCGCCAGCAGCTCACAGGGGGCTTGGAACACTGAAGCTTTCTTT.

This clonotype occurred a few times. V and J are TRBV3-1 and TRBJ2-7; TRBD1 is a possible D gene (5 bases). CDR3 length: 12 residues. Germline values: CDR1 LGHDT, CDR2 YNNKEL (reference sequence). Between the trimmed V and J ends, which lost 2 bases and 5 bases, there was a span of 7 bases. CDR3 sequence reads: CASSQQGHEQYF. For the CDR3, the DNA is TGTGCCAGCAGCCAACAGGGCCACGAGCAGTACTTC.

This clonotype was seen ten or more times. The V and J genes are TRBV29-1 and TRBJ2-2; D remains ambiguous. The germline V gene encodes CDR1 SQVTM and CDR2 ANQGSEA. The CDR3 has 12 residues. The V end lost 1 base, the J end lost 2 bases, and 2 bases lay between the germline ends. Here the CDR3 DNA reads TGCAGCGTTGAAGCCAACACCGGGGAGCTGTTTTTT. This sequence encodes CSVEANTGELFF.

In this sample, this clonotype turned up many times. The chain carries TRBV12-3 or TRBV12-4 and TRBJ2-5; a possible D gene is TRBD2 (5 bases). CDR3 size: 14 residues. Trimming cost V 6 bases and J 5 bases, with 16 bases left between them. The CDR3 loop is CASSLGLRGETQYF. The CDR3 DNA reads as TGTGCCAGCAGCCTCGGCCTCCGAGGGGAGACCCAGTACTTC.

J is TRBJ2-1 and V is TRBV5-1; TRBD2 agrees at 9 bases. CDR1 SGHRS and CDR2 YFSETQ come from the germline V gene. Trimming took 1 base from V and 5 from J; bases not matched to a gene: 4. The CDR3 loop spans 15 amino acids. Here the CDR3 reads CASSLFAGGNNEQFF. The CDR3 nucleotides read TGCGCCAGCAGCTTGTTTGCGGGAGGGAACAATGAGCAGTTCTTC. Full variable domain (remainder filled in from reference TRBV5-1 and TRBJ2-1): KAGVTQTPRYLIKTRGQQVTLSCSPISGHRSVSWYQQTPGQGLQFLFEYFSETQRNKGNFPGRFSGRQFSNSRSEMNVSTLELGDSALYLCASSLFAGGNNEQFFGPGTRLTVL.

This clonotype was observed many times. CDR3 amino acids: CASSPTVTSTDTQYF. CDR3 coding DNA: TGTGCCAGCAGCCCGACAGTAACTAGCACAGATACGCAGTATTTT. This rearrangement joins TRBV7-9 to TRBJ2-3, with D perhaps TRBD1 (5 bases). Trimming shortened V by 5 bases and J by 0 bases, and 12 bases separated the two germline ends. Germline V gene data show CDR1 as SEHNR and CDR2 as FQNEAQ (reference sequence). This CDR3 is 15 amino acids long.

Ten or more counts support this clonotype. The chain couples TRBV9 to TRBJ2-2; 8 bases match TRBD2. The CDR3 contains 14 residues. With V trimmed by 4 bases and J by 7 bases, 6 bases remained unmatched. Germline values: CDR1 SGDLS, CDR2 YYNGEE. CDR3 bases: TGTGCCAGCAGCCCACGGACTAGCATCGGGGAGCTGTTTTTT. Amino acids: CASSPRTSIGELFF.

Comment on this clonotype: A much larger clone is a single base away; this may be a read error. The chain links TRBV4-1 to TRBJ1-4; 8 bases align to TRBD1. Germline values: CDR1 MGHRA, CDR2 YSYEKL. The CDR3 consists of 16 residues. The CDR3 bases are TGCGTCAGCAGCCCCTTGACAGGGGAGGTGATAGAAAAACTGTTTTTT. This translates into CVSSPLTGEVIEKLFF.

This clonotype has only a few counts. The rearrangement links TRBV5-1 to TRBJ2-1, with 10 bases lining up with TRBD2. CDR1 and CDR2 (germline): SGHRS, YFSETQ. The CDR3 is made up of 16 amino acids. The J segment lost 8 bases and the V segment lost 3 bases, leaving 11 bases of the junction unmatched. CDR3 region: CASSSGVSGLADEQFF. As DNA, the CDR3 is TGCGCCAGCAGCTCCGGAGTTTCAGGACTAGCGGATGAGCAGTTCTTC.

This clonotype has at least ten counts. The rearrangement joins TRBV10-3 to TRBJ2-5; 7 bases map to TRBD2. Looked up from germline, CDR1 is ENHRY and CDR2 is SYGVKD. This CDR3 region has 14 residues. Trimming removed 8 bases from V and 3 bases from J; junction bases left unmatched: 9. CDR3 loop: CAIAVAGFEETQYF. CDR3 sequence (DNA): TGTGCCATCGCGGTAGCGGGTTTTGAAGAGACCCAGTACTTC.

This clonotype was seen repeatedly, ten times or more. The chain joins TRBV28 to TRBJ1-1, with a weak D call TRBD1 (5 bases). The CDR3 sequence is 14 residues long. Looked up from germline, CDR1 is MDHEN and CDR2 is SYDVKM. Trimming removed 2 bases from V and 5 bases from J, with 12 bases in between. CDR3 sequence reads: CASSLRGRRTEAFF. The DNA of the CDR3 is TGTGCCAGCAGTTTAAGGGGCAGGAGAACTGAAGCTTTCTTT.

The chain recombines TRBV20-1 with TRBJ2-3, with 12 bases aligning to TRBD2. The CDR3 is made up of 15 amino acids. J gave up 4 bases and V 6 bases, and 8 bases lay outside the gene matches. Germline values: CDR1 DFQATT, CDR2 SNEGSKA (reference sequence). CDR3: CSAAPSGRAPDTQYF. The CDR3 DNA follows: TGCAGTGCGGCACCTAGCGGGAGGGCCCCAGATACGCAGTATTTT.

This clonotype was detected ten times or more. This chain links TRBV27 with TRBJ1-5; D unresolved. Germline CDR1 and CDR2: MNHEY and SMNVEV (reference sequence). Trimming shortened V by 3 bases and J by 7 bases, and 10 bases separated the two germline ends. CDR3 length: 13 amino acids. The chain's CDR3 is CASSFSREQPQHF. The CDR3 DNA sequence: TGTGCCAGCAGTTTTTCGAGGGAACAGCCCCAGCATTTT.

This clonotype was counted many times. The chain couples TRBV11-2 to TRBJ2-1; 10 nucleotides align to TRBD2. Germline loops: CDR1 SGHAT, CDR2 FQNNGV. The CDR3 totals 16 residues. The junction had 10 bases not matched to a gene; V was cut back by 1 base and J by 10 bases. DNA for the CDR3: TGTGCCAGCAGCTTAGCCATCCCTAGCGGGAGTAAGGAGCAGTTCTTC. It translates to CASSLAIPSGSKEQFF.